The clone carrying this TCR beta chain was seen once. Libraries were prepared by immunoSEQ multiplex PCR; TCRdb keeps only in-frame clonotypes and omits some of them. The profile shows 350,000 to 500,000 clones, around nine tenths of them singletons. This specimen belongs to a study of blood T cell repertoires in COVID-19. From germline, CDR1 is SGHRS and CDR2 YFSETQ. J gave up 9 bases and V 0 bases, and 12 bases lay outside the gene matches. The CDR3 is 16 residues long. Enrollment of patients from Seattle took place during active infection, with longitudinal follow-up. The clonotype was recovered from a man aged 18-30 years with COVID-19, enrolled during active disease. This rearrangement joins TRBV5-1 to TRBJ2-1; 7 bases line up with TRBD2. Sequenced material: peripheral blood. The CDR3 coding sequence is TGCGCCAGCAGCTTGGCGTGGCGGGAGAAGTTGGTTGAGCAGTTCTTC. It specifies CASSLAWREKLVEQFF.